This T cell receptor beta chain derives from a study of T-cell memory formation after mild COVID-19. Across the study: The study found TCR clusters largely donor specific.

Each CDR3 protein gets one entry after TCRdb re-called the 5' RACE reads with MiXCR. The sample contains roughly 550,000 distinct CDR3 sequences, just over 20% of which appear only once. Overall study results and limits: CD4/CD8 balance held among clones contracting day 15 to 85, and later expanders leaned CD4+.

The CDR3 totals 15 residues. Germline CDR1 reads SEHNR; CDR2 reads FQNEAQ (reference sequence). V shed 4 bases, J shed 5 bases, and the junction held 10 bases outside the gene matches. This clonotype was detected only a few times. Its antigen is unidentified. The chain combines TRBV7-9 with TRBJ1-2; 7 nucleotides agree with TRBD1. The sample was PBMCs or a T cell subset sorted from them (not recorded which). The receptor was isolated from an adult woman who had mild COVID-19 (a few samples of this study predate the infection). Cell type and time point are not known. CDR3 residues: CASSYRDSPLYGYTF. In DNA, the CDR3 is TGTGCCAGCAGCTACCGGGACAGCCCTTTATATGGCTACACCTTC.